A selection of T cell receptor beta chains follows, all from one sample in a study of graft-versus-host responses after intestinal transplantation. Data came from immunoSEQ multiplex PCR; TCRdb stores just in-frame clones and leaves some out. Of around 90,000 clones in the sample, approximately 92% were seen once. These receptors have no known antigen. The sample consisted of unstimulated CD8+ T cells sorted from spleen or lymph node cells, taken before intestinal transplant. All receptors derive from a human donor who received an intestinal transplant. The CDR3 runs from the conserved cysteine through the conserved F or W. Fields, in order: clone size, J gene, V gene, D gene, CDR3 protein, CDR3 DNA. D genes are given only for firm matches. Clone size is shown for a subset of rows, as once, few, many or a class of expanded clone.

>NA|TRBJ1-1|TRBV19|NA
CASRPGGWNTEAFF
TGTGCCAGTCGGCCCGGGGGATGGAACACTGAAGCTTTCTTT
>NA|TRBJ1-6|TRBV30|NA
CAWSEGDLWNSPLHF
TGTGCCTGGAGTGAAGGGGACTTGTGGAATTCACCCCTCCACTTT
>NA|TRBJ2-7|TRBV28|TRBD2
CASSLAGGNEQYF
TGTGCCAGCAGTTTAGCGGGAGGCAACGAGCAGTACTTC
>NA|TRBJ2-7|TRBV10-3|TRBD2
CAISESAGGGEQYF
TGTGCCATCAGTGAATCAGCGGGGGGCGGCGAGCAGTACTTC
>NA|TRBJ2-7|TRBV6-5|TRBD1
CASSYSGQGAYYEQYF
TGTGCCAGCAGTTACTCGGGACAGGGCGCTTACTACGAGCAGTACTTC
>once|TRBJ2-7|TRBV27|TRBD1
CASSSRQGVIYEQYF
TGTGCCAGCAGTTCCCGACAGGGAGTGATCTACGAGCAGTACTTC
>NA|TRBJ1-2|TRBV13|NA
CASSLQDDLGYTF
TGTGCCAGCAGCTTACAGGATGACCTTGGCTACACCTTC
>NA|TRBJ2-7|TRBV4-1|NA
CASSQDRDSYEQYF
TGCGCCAGCAGCCAAGATCGGGACTCCTACGAGCAGTACTTC
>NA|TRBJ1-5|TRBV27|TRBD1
CASTPTGGRYSNQPQHF
TGTGCCAGCACCCCGACAGGGGGTAGATATAGCAATCAGCCCCAGCATTTT
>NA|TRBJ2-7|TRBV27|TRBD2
CASSFGGAEQYF
TGTGCCAGCAGTTTCGGGGGGGCGGAGCAGTACTTC
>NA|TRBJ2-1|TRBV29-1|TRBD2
CSVAGTSGPPHVLDEQFF
TGCAGCGTTGCCGGGACTAGCGGTCCTCCGCACGTTTTGGATGAGCAGTTCTTC
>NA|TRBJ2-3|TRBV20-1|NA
CSARDYDTQYF
TGCAGTGCTAGAGACTACGATACGCAGTATTTT
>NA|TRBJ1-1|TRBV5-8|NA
CASSLDRVSAGTEAFF
TGTGCCAGCAGCTTGGACAGGGTCTCGGCGGGCACTGAAGCTTTCTTT
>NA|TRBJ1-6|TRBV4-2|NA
CASSQSLSGNSPLHF
TGTGCCAGCAGCCAAAGCCTTTCAGGGAATTCACCCCTCCACTTT
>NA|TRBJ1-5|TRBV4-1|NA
CASSLGGGPNQPQHF
TGCGCCAGCAGCCTCGGCGGGGGACCCAATCAGCCCCAGCATTTT
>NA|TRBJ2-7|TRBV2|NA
CASSASGISFHEQYF
TGTGCCAGCAGTGCTTCAGGGATTTCCTTCCACGAGCAGTACTTC
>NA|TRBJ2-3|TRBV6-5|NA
CASSYLSGTDTQYF
TGTGCCAGCAGTTACCTGAGTGGCACAGATACGCAGTATTTT
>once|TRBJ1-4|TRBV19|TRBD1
CASSIPQARDSFNEKLFF
TGTGCCAGTAGTATCCCGCAAGCCCGGGACAGCTTTAATGAAAAACTGTTTTTT
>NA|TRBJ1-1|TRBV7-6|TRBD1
CASSLEAGGTEAFF
TGTGCCAGCAGCTTAGAAGCAGGGGGAACTGAAGCTTTCTTT
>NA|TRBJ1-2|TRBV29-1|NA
CSVFGNTGNEGSLYGYTF
TGCAGCGTTTTTGGTAACACAGGGAATGAAGGTAGCTTGTATGGCTACACCTTC
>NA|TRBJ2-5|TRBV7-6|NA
CASSLVPGRSETQYF
TGTGCCAGCAGCTTAGTCCCGGGAAGGTCAGAAACCCAGTACTTC
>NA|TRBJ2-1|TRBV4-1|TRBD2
CASSQDRTSGGYNEQFF
TGCGCCAGCAGCCAAGATAGGACTAGCGGGGGATACAATGAGCAGTTCTTC
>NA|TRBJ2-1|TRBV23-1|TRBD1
CASRTNRQGNEQFF
TGCGCCAGCCGAACTAACCGACAGGGCAATGAGCAGTTCTTC
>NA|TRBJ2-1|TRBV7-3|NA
CASSLGVGRGYNEQFF
TGTGCCAGCAGCTTAGGAGTCGGGCGGGGTTACAATGAGCAGTTCTTC
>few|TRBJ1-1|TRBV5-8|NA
CTEGNTEAFF
TGTACGGAGGGGAACACTGAAGCTTTCTTT
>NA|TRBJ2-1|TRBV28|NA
CASSQSTGWVNNEQFF
TGTGCCAGCAGCCAATCAACAGGGTGGGTGAACAATGAGCAGTTCTTC
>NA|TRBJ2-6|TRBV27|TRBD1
CASRTGSSGANVLTF
TGTGCCAGCAGGACAGGGTCCTCTGGGGCCAACGTCCTGACTTTC
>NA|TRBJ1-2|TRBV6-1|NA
CASSVMGTTYGYTF
TGTGCCAGCAGTGTTATGGGGACAACCTATGGCTACACCTTC
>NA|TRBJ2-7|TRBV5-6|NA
CASSLGGRAYEQYF
TGTGCCAGCAGCTTGGGGGGCAGGGCCTACGAGCAGTACTTC
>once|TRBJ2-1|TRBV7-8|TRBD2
CASSPWTSVSAGDEQFF
TGTGCCAGCAGCCCGTGGACTAGCGTTAGTGCCGGCGATGAGCAGTTCTTC
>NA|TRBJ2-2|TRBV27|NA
CASSFGTFTGELFF
TGTGCCAGCAGTTTCGGGACATTCACCGGGGAGCTGTTTTTT
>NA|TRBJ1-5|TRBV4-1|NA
CASSHVGGNPPQHF
TGCGCCAGCAGCCACGTCGGGGGAAACCCGCCCCAGCATTTT
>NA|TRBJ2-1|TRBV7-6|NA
CASNVKRSGEQFF
TGTGCCAGCAACGTAAAACGGTCGGGTGAGCAGTTCTTC
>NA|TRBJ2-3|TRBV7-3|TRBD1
CASSPGTGRADTQYF
TGTGCCAGCAGCCCAGGGACAGGGCGGGCAGATACGCAGTATTTT
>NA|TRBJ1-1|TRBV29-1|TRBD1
CSVSTGGWAEAFF
TGCAGCGTGTCCACAGGGGGCTGGGCTGAAGCTTTCTTT
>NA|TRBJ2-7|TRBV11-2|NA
CASSLTGPYYEQYF
TGTGCCAGCAGCTTAACAGGGCCCTACTACGAGCAGTACTTC
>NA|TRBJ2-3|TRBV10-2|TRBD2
CASSESGLAGGDTQYF
TGCGCCAGCAGTGAGTCGGGACTAGCGGGAGGAGATACGCAGTATTTT
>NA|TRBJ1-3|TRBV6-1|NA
CASSEIRAGNTIYF
TGTGCCAGCAGTGAAATCAGGGCTGGAAACACCATATATTTT
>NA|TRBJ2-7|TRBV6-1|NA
CASSAGEGSSYEQYF
TGTGCCAGCAGTGCAGGGGAGGGGAGCTCCTACGAGCAGTACTTC
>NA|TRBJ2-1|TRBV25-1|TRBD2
CASSGNPGLEYNEQFF
TGTGCCAGCAGTGGTAACCCGGGACTAGAATACAATGAGCAGTTCTTC
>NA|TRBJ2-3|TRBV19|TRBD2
CASSILTRTSTSTDTQYF
TGTGCCAGTAGTATCTTAACCAGGACTAGTACTAGCACAGATACGCAGTATTTT
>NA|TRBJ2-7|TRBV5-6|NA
CASSLGSSYEQYF
TGTGCCAGCAGCTTGGGCAGCTCCTACGAGCAGTACTTC
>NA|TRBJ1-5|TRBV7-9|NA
CASSPDPGHSNQPQHF
TGTGCCAGCAGTCCAGATCCTGGGCATAGCAATCAGCCCCAGCATTTT
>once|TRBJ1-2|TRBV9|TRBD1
CASGGTGGAGGYTF
TGTGCCAGCGGTGGGACAGGGGGCGCGGGGGGCTACACCTTC
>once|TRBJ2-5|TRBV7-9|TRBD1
CASSLAIGGKETQYF
TGTGCCAGCAGCTTAGCGATAGGGGGCAAGGAGACCCAGTACTTC
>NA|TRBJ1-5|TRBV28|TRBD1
CASSLFAATGIDQPQHF
TGTGCCAGCAGTTTATTCGCGGCGACAGGGATAGATCAGCCCCAGCATTTT
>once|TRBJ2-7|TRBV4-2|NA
CASSQGIPTGFYEQYF
TGTGCCAGCAGCCAAGGTATCCCTACGGGGTTTTACGAGCAGTACTTC
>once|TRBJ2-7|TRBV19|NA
CASSISQGSSYEQYF
TGTGCCAGTAGTATAAGCCAGGGCAGCTCCTACGAGCAGTACTTC
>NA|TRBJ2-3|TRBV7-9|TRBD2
CASNGLAGFTDTQYF
TGTGCCAGCAACGGACTAGCGGGGTTCACAGATACGCAGTATTTT